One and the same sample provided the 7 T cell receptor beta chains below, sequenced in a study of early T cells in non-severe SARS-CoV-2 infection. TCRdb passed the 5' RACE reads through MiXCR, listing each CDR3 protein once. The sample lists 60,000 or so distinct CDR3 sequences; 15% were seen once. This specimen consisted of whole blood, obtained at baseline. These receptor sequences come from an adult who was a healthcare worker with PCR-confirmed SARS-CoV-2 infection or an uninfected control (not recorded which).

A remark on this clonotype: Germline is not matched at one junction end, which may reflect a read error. CDR3 sequence (DNA): TGTGCCAGCAGCTTGGGTGCAACTGATGAAAAACTGTTTTTT. This encodes CASSLGATDEKLFF. This rearrangement joins TRBV7-9 to TRBJ1-4; D is undetermined. The CDR3 is made up of 14 amino acids. CDR1 SEHNR and CDR2 FQNEAQ come from the germline V gene (reference sequence).

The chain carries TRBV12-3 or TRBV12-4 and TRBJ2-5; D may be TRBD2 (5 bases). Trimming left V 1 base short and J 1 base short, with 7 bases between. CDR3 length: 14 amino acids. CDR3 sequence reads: CASSLVGLQETQYF. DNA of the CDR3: TGTGCCAGCAGTTTAGTTGGACTCCAAGAGACCCAGTACTTC.

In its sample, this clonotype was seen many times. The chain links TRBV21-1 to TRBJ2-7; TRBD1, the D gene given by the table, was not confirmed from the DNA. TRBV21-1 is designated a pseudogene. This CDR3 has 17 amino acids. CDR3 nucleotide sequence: TGTGCCAGCAGCCAGAGTCTTACAGGAGACGCAGCCTACGAGCAGTACTTC. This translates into CASSQSLTGDAAYEQYF.

CDR3 sequence (DNA): TGTGCCAGCAGCACGTGGCAGGCTAATGAAAAACTGTTTTTT. Translation gives CASSTWQANEKLFF. This rearrangement joins TRBV6-5 to TRBJ1-4; D is unresolved. Germline CDR1 MNHEY, CDR2 SVGAGI. The V and J ends lost 6 bases and 3 bases respectively, with 11 bases between them. There are 14 residues in the CDR3.

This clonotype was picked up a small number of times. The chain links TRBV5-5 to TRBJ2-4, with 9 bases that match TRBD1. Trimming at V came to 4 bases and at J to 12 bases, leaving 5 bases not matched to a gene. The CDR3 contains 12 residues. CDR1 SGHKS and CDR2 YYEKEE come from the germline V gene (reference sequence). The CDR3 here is CASSENRGHQYF. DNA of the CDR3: TGTGCCAGCAGCGAAAACAGGGGGCATCAGTACTTC.

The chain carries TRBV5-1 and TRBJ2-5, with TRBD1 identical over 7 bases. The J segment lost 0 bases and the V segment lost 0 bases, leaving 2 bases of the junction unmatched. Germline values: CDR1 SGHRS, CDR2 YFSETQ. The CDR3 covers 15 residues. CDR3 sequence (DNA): TGCGCCAGCAGCTTGGCCCAGGGGGACCAAGAGACCCAGTACTTC. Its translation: CASSLAQGDQETQYF.

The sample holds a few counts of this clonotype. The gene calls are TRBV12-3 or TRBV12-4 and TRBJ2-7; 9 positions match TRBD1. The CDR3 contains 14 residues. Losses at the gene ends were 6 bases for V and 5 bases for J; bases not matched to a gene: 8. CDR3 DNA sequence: TGTGCCAGCAGGGACAGGGACAGGGTTGACGAGCAGTACTTC. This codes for CASRDRDRVDEQYF.